Listed below are T cell receptor beta chains from one sample, sequenced in a study of CD8 T cells in Susac syndrome. TCRdb re-analysed the immunoSEQ multiplex PCR reads in MiXCR, keeping a single row per CDR3 protein. The data contain some 190,000 distinct CDR3 sequences, around 95% of them seen just once; the ten biggest clones take up 0.1%. Sequencing was carried out using CD4+ T cells from PBMCs. These receptors all stem from a human donor in good health. Each CDR3 is given with its conserved first and last residue. Only part of the rows carry a size: once, few, many, or a class if the clone is expanded.

>TRBV30|.|TRBJ2-5
CAWSRGLAGETQYF
>TRBV20-1|.|TRBJ2-5
CSAGELQETQYF
>TRBV5-4|.|TRBJ2-3
CASSFPLAGGGTDTQYF
>TRBV6-2/TRBV6-3|.|TRBJ2-5
CASSVIQETQYF
>TRBV3-1|.|TRBJ2-7
CASSQTNTQYF
>TRBV20-1|.|TRBJ2-7
CSALGDRGSHEQYF
>TRBV6-4|.|TRBJ1-2
CASSDGTGVKGYTF
>TRBV27|.|TRBJ2-1
CASSPNLLNEQFF
>TRBV3-1|.|TRBJ2-1
CASSRQQGYQQFF
>TRBV30|.|TRBJ2-1
CAWSVQRANEQFF
>TRBV9|.|TRBJ1-2
CASSVGVGRGYGYTF
>TRBV9|.|TRBJ1-5
CASSVTGGSNQPQHF
>TRBV29-1|.|TRBJ1-2
CSAPYAGAYGYTF
>TRBV3-1|.|TRBJ2-5
CASSQTRLGIIETQYF
>TRBV29-1|.|TRBJ1-5
CSCRTGRRQPQHF
>TRBV5-1|.|TRBJ1-1
CASSSQTMNTEAFF
>TRBV20-1|.|TRBJ1-1
CSAIRGLDGTEAFF
>TRBV29-1|once|TRBJ1-1
CSFDRDENTEAFF
>TRBV3-1|.|TRBJ2-7
CASSQDIQRGAYEQYF
>TRBV7-9|few|TRBJ2-5
CASSLGAEETQYF
>TRBV20-1|.|TRBJ1-2
CSANTGVGGYTF
>TRBV24-1|.|TRBJ2-5
CATSDHRDKTQYF
>TRBV25-1|.|TRBJ2-7
CASSPQGASAREQYF
>TRBV19|.|TRBJ1-2
CASSLGHARSYGYTF
>TRBV3-1|.|TRBJ2-5
CASSQRWGQETQYF
>TRBV4-1|.|TRBJ2-1
CASSPFGEKNYNEQFF
>TRBV18|.|TRBJ2-1
CASSPSGGLNNEQFF
>TRBV11-2|once|TRBJ2-3
CASSLDRGLGDTQYF
>TRBV15|.|TRBJ2-5
CATSRDGGPQETQYF
>TRBV7-9|.|TRBJ2-3
CASKGDTQYF
>TRBV9|.|TRBJ1-1
CASSANQGNTEAFF
>TRBV5-1|.|TRBJ2-2
CASSAGLAGAKLFF
>TRBV28|.|TRBJ2-3
CASSERTQYF
>TRBV29-1|.|TRBJ1-1
CSVWQTFTEAFF
>TRBV5-6|.|TRBJ2-1
CASSSIRLAGWGIDEQFF
>TRBV15|.|TRBJ1-5
CATSIPYSNQPQHF
>TRBV29-1|.|TRBJ1-1
CSVERDPVAFF
>TRBV3-1|.|TRBJ2-3
CASSPQRDTQYF
>TRBV11-2|.|TRBJ2-3
CASSLGSILGTDTQYF
>TRBV5-1|.|TRBJ1-6
CASSLERDSSYNSPLHF
>TRBV20-1|.|TRBJ2-3
CSAISGSTQYF
>TRBV19|.|TRBJ2-3
CASGRTSGTTDTQYF
>TRBV28|.|TRBJ1-2
CASSYSGQAIDYTF
>TRBV20-1|.|TRBJ2-1
CSATTGTEQFF
>TRBV12-3/TRBV12-4|.|TRBJ1-5
CASSLQGGQPQHF
>TRBV29-1|.|TRBJ1-5
CSVGTENQPQHF
>TRBV20-1|.|TRBJ2-5
CSAREGTADETQYF